The 8 T cell receptor beta chains listed next were all sequenced from one sample in a study of blood T cell repertoires in COVID-19. Only in-frame clones appear in the TCRdb table, and some are missing; sequencing was by immunoSEQ multiplex PCR. The sample has approximately 200,000 clones; more than 75% are singletons. Sequencing was carried out using peripheral blood. The receptors shown here come from a person aged 65-85 years with COVID-19, enrolled during active disease.

The CDR3 DNA sequence: TGTGCCATCAGTGACGGTAGTGCCGGTTTGTCCGGGGAGCTGTTTTTT. As protein: CAISDGSAGLSGELFF. This chain connects TRBV10-3 to TRBJ2-2; D ambiguous. V lost 3 bases and J lost 6, with 17 bases in between. Per germline, CDR1 ENHRY and CDR2 SYGVKD. The CDR3 covers 16 residues.

This clone was recorded only once. The V call is TRBV5-1, the J call TRBJ1-1, with 8 positions matching TRBD1. This CDR3 has 14 residues. Germline loops: CDR1 SGHRS, CDR2 YFSETQ. With V trimmed by 6 bases and J by 6 bases, 10 bases remained unmatched. The chain's CDR3 is CASNPGQGFSEAFF. CDR3 coding DNA: TGCGCCAGCAACCCCGGACAGGGTTTCTCTGAAGCTTTCTTT.

V usage is TRBV4-2 and J usage is TRBJ1-1; 10 positions match TRBD1. The germline V gene has CDR1 LGHNA and CDR2 YNFKEQ. J lost 2 bases, V lost 0 bases, and 3 bases had no gene match. CDR3 length equals 16 residues. CDR3 protein: CASSQDWTGGNTEAFF. CDR3 sequence (DNA): TGTGCCAGCAGCCAAGATTGGACAGGGGGAAACACTGAAGCTTTCTTT.

The J gene is TRBJ2-3, the V gene TRBV5-1; D unresolved. The CDR3 length is 16 residues. Germline V gene data show CDR1 as SGHRS and CDR2 as YFSETQ. The V end lost 0 bases, the J end lost 4 bases, and 15 bases lay between the germline ends. CDR3 sequence (DNA): TGCGCCAGCAGCTTGGTGGGCGTTCCCATATCAGATACGCAGTATTTT. Amino acid sequence: CASSLVGVPISDTQYF. Drawing the rest from reference TRBV5-1 and TRBJ2-3, the complete variable domain is KAGVTQTPRYLIKTRGQQVTLSCSPISGHRSVSWYQQTPGQGLQFLFEYFSETQRNKGNFPGRFSGRQFSNSRSEMNVSTLELGDSALYLCASSLVGVPISDTQYFGPGTRLTVL.

J is TRBJ1-5 and V is TRBV28; tentatively, D is TRBD1 (5 bases). The V and J ends lost 8 bases and 0 bases respectively, with 14 bases between them. Germline V gives CDR1 MDHEN, CDR2 SYDVKM. The CDR3 is made up of 15 amino acids. Here the CDR3 reads CASRRAGDSNQPQHF. Here the CDR3 DNA reads TGTGCCAGCCGACGCGCGGGGGATAGCAATCAGCCCCAGCATTTT. The full variable domain, rest sourced from reference TRBV28 and TRBJ1-5, is DVKVTQSSRYLVKRTGEKVFLECVQDMDHENMFWYRQDPGLGLRLIYFSYDVKMKEKGDIPEGYSVSREKKERFSLILESASTNQTSMYLCASRRAGDSNQPQHFGDGTRLSIL.

The J gene is TRBJ2-5, the V gene TRBV3-1 (or the pseudogene TRBV3-2); maybe TRBD2 (5 bases). The V gene's germline CDR1 is LGHDT and CDR2 YNNKEL (reference sequence). CDR3 length equals 13 residues. V lost 6 bases to trimming and J lost 2 bases, with 10 bases between them. The CDR3 DNA sequence: TGTGCCAGCAGGCAGCGGACTCAAGAGACCCAGTACTTC. As protein: CASRQRTQETQYF.

This rearrangement joins TRBV2 to TRBJ2-1; D gene uncertain. V lost 4 bases and J lost 5, with 18 bases in between. CDR3 size: 16 residues. Germline CDR1 is SNHLY and CDR2 is FYNNEI. For the CDR3, the DNA is TGTGCCAGCAGTGTTATTAGCCCGGCCATAAACAATGAGCAGTTCTTC. Protein: CASSVISPAINNEQFF. The full variable domain, its missing parts supplied by reference TRBV2 and TRBJ2-1, is EPEVTQTPSHQVTQMGQEVILRCVPISNHLYFYWYRQILGQKVEFLVSFYNNEISEKSEIFDDQFSVERPDGSNFTLKIRSTKLEDSAMYFCASSVISPAINNEQFFGPGTRLTVL.

This sequence joins TRBV28 and TRBJ1-6; D call uncertain. There are 13 residues in the CDR3. V shed 6 bases and J shed 10 bases, with 13 bases lying between them. Germline V gene data show CDR1 as MDHEN and CDR2 as SYDVKM. For the CDR3, the DNA is TGTGCCAGCAGCTCACCAAATAGCTCACCCCTCCACTTT. This encodes CASSSPNSSPLHF.